What follows are 25 T cell receptor beta chains derived from one specimen sequenced in a study of neurological immune-mediated disorders. TCRdb fed the 5' RACE reads into MiXCR, producing one record per CDR3 protein. The sample lists around 49,000 distinct CDR3 sequences; around 13% were seen once. Time point given: longitudinal time-point 2. The sample taken for sequencing was PBMCs. Receptors were obtained from a male donor with HTLV-1-associated myelopathy (HAM/TSP).

This clonotype was seen many times. The rearrangement links TRBV19 to TRBJ2-5; no reliable D call. The V end lost 5 bases, the J end lost 2 bases, and 9 bases lay between the germline ends. Germline assignment: CDR1 LNHDA and CDR2 SQIVND (reference sequence). This CDR3 is 13 amino acids long. The DNA of the CDR3 is TGTGCCAGTAGTGTTCTGAGACAAGAGACCCAGTACTTC. Protein: CASSVLRQETQYF.

This clonotype was picked up many times. The chain recombines TRBV12-3 or TRBV12-4 with TRBJ2-3; D unclear. Trimming left V 4 bases short and J 2 bases short, with 7 bases between. The CDR3 is 13 amino acids. In DNA form, the CDR3 reads TGTGCCAGCAGTTCTCGAATCACAGATACGCAGTATTTT. This codes for CASSSRITDTQYF.

The sample holds many counts of this clonotype. The chain joins TRBV4-2 to TRBJ2-3; D perhaps matches TRBD1 (5 bases). The V gene lost 3 bases and the J gene lost 6 bases, with 16 bases spanning the gap. The CDR3 totals 15 residues. Germline V gives CDR1 LGHNA, CDR2 YNFKEQ. The CDR3 DNA reads as TGTGCCAGCAGCCATGGTCAAGGGGCAGGGGATACGCAGTATTTT. Translation gives CASSHGQGAGDTQYF.

This chain joins TRBV5-6 and TRBJ2-4, with D perhaps being TRBD1 or TRBD2 (5 bases each). From germline, CDR1 is SGHDT and CDR2 YYEEEE. The CDR3 runs 15 residues. V lost 4 bases, J lost 0 bases, and 11 bases lay in between. CDR3 protein: CASSLGVVAKNIQYF. The CDR3, as DNA: TGTGCCAGCAGCCTGGGGGTAGTAGCCAAAAACATTCAGTACTTC.

Many counts were recorded for this clonotype. The CDR3 sequence is CASSSGVAGANVLTF. The CDR3 nucleotides are TGTGCCAGCAGCTCTGGAGTTGCTGGGGCCAACGTCCTGACTTTC. The gene calls are TRBV5-5 and TRBJ2-6; D ambiguous. The CDR3 contains 15 residues. Trimming took 3 bases from V and 2 from J, leaving 9 bases between them. The germline gives CDR1 SGHKS, CDR2 YYEKEE (reference sequence). The full variable domain, its missing parts supplied by reference TRBV5-5 and TRBJ2-6, is DAGVTQSPTHLIKTRGQQVTLRCSPISGHKSVSWYQQVLGQGPQFIFQYYEKEERGRGNFPDRFSARQFPNYSSELNVNALLLGDSALYLCASSSGVAGANVLTFGAGSRLTVL.

The sample holds many counts of this clonotype. The rearrangement uses TRBV20-1 and TRBJ1-4; D is possibly TRBD1 (5 bases). The V gene lost 4 bases and the J gene lost 7 bases, with 22 bases spanning the gap. This CDR3 region has 16 residues. Looked up from germline, CDR1 is DFQATT and CDR2 is SNEGSKA (reference sequence). The CDR3 spells CSATRSLGVGLEKLFF. CDR3 in DNA: TGCAGTGCTACCAGATCCTTGGGGGTTGGACTTGAAAAACTGTTTTTT.

This clonotype has at least ten counts. The genes are TRBV27 and TRBJ2-7, with D unresolved. Per the germline V gene, CDR1 is MNHEY and CDR2 is SMNVEV (reference sequence). This CDR3 is built from 11 residues. V was trimmed by 2 bases and J by 5 bases, leaving 4 bases between them. CDR3 in amino acids: CASSLTHEQYF. CDR3 DNA: TGTGCCAGCAGTTTAACGCACGAGCAGTACTTC.

The table lists this clonotype with many counts. The rearrangement joins TRBV28 to TRBJ1-1; D is perhaps TRBD1 (6 bases). Deletions cut 5 bases from V and 0 bases from J, with 13 bases between. The germline gives CDR1 MDHEN, CDR2 SYDVKM. This CDR3 region has 15 residues. This CDR3 reads CASSPRGQLNTEAFF. The CDR3 DNA follows: TGTGCCAGCAGTCCCAGAGGACAGCTGAACACTGAAGCTTTCTTT.

This clonotype was detected many times. The chain carries TRBV5-1 and TRBJ2-5, with no clear D. V was clipped by 2 bases and J by 2 bases, with 7 bases between them. The CDR3 runs 13 residues. Per germline, CDR1 SGHRS and CDR2 YFSETQ. The CDR3 DNA follows: TGCGCCAGCAGCTTCCGCTCTCAAGAGACCCAGTACTTC. Its translation: CASSFRSQETQYF.

This clonotype was seen once. The chain couples TRBV5-1 to TRBJ2-1; D might be TRBD2 (5 bases). V was cut by 3 bases and J by 5 bases, with 9 bases left in between. Germline V gives CDR1 SGHRS, CDR2 YFSETQ. This CDR3 is 13 amino acids long. For the CDR3, the DNA is TGCGCCAGCAGCTACACCGGGAACAATGAGCAGTTCTTC. Its translation is CASSYTGNNEQFF.

This clonotype was observed many times. The rearrangement links TRBV6-5 to TRBJ1-3; D not certain. V was trimmed by 8 bases and J by 0 bases, leaving 11 bases between them. The CDR3 runs to 14 residues. Germline-derived CDR1 and CDR2 are MNHEY and SVGAGI. Here the CDR3 DNA reads TGTGCCAGCCGGACGGGTAACTCTGGAAACACCATATATTTT. Residues: CASRTGNSGNTIYF.

This clonotype appeared many times. J is TRBJ1-5 and V is TRBV20-1; D is undetermined. CDR3 size: 14 residues. Trimming shortened V by 6 bases and J by 1 base, and 13 bases separated the two germline ends. Germline CDR1 DFQATT, CDR2 SNEGSKA (reference sequence). Here the CDR3 reads CSAWEPGSNQPQHF. DNA of the CDR3: TGCAGTGCGTGGGAACCGGGGAGCAATCAGCCCCAGCATTTT.

This clonotype came up many times. The J gene is TRBJ1-2, the V gene TRBV20-1, with a weak D call TRBD1 (6 bases). The germline CDR1 and CDR2 sequences are DFQATT and SNEGSKA (reference sequence). The ends were cut back, 2 bases at V and 3 bases at J, with 7 bases in the middle. The CDR3 extends over 12 amino acids. CDR3 protein: CSARNRDYGYTF. The CDR3 DNA reads as TGCAGTGCTAGAAACAGGGACTATGGCTACACCTTC.

In its sample, this clonotype was seen many times. The CDR3 nucleotides read TGCAGTGCTAGAGATCTCGGTATTGAAGATACGCAGTATTTT. This gives the protein CSARDLGIEDTQYF. The chain has TRBV20-1 and TRBJ2-3; no definite D call. This CDR3 contains 14 residues. Germline CDR1 reads DFQATT; CDR2 reads SNEGSKA (reference sequence). Trimming stripped 0 bases from V and 5 bases from J, with 12 bases between.

This clonotype was seen repeatedly, ten times or more. The chain is built from TRBV29-1 and TRBJ2-7; TRBD1 might be the D (6 bases). V lost 3 bases and J lost 6, with 9 bases in between. Germline CDR1 reads SQVTM; CDR2 reads ANQGSEA. The CDR3 spans 11 residues. CDR3 nucleotides: TGCAGCGTTGATTTCAGGGGCGAGCAGTACTTC. Its translation: CSVDFRGEQYF.

This clonotype was counted at least ten times. The genes are TRBV5-1 and TRBJ1-2; D is unclear. Trimming left V 4 bases short and J 0 bases short, with 10 bases between. The CDR3 covers 14 residues. Germline V gives CDR1 SGHRS, CDR2 YFSETQ. This CDR3 reads CASSRAEANYGYTF. CDR3 coding DNA: TGCGCCAGCAGCCGGGCTGAAGCTAACTATGGCTACACCTTC.

A word on this clonotype: Here the CDR3 omits its conserved ending phenylalanine or tryptophan, so a read error is the likely source. No DNA is shown, since the ends of the CDR3 on it are uncertain; the CDR3 is the one TCRdb lists. Here the CDR3 reads CSARVGRGLNTEALL. The chain joins TRBV20-1 to TRBJ1-1; the table names TRBD1, a call not compared with the DNA. Including both end residues, the CDR3 is 15 amino acids long. The germline V gene encodes CDR1 DFQATT and CDR2 SNEGSKA (reference sequence).

This clonotype was seen repeatedly, ten times or more. The chain couples TRBV5-1 to TRBJ2-3, with 8 bases identical to TRBD1. Germline CDR1 and CDR2: SGHRS and YFSETQ. The V and J ends lost 0 bases and 6 bases, in that order; junction bases with no gene match: 6. The CDR3 sequence is 15 residues long. CDR3 loop: CASSLAGQGEDTQYF. The CDR3 nucleotides read TGCGCCAGCAGCTTGGCAGGACAGGGCGAGGATACGCAGTATTTT.

With respect to this clonotype: This sequence may be a read error, since a much larger clone differs from it by one base. The J gene is TRBJ2-3, the V gene TRBV6-6, with D possibly called TRBD1 or TRBD2 (5 bases each). This CDR3 spans 17 amino acids. V was shortened by 2 bases and J by 0 bases, with 15 bases between the two germline ends. The germline V gene has CDR1 MNHNY and CDR2 SVGAGI (reference sequence). The CDR3 DNA reads TGTGCCAGCAGTTACCGGTCCGTGGGACGTAGCACAGATACGCAGTATTTT. It yields the protein CASSYRSVGRSTDTQYF.

This clonotype has a count of ten or more. This chain uses TRBV29-1 with TRBJ2-3; D is tentatively TRBD1 or TRBD2 (6 bases each). V was shortened by 7 bases and J by 6 bases, with 8 bases between the two germline ends. The germline V gene encodes CDR1 SQVTM and CDR2 ANQGSEA. This CDR3 spans 10 amino acids. DNA of the CDR3: TGCAGCGGGGGGGCGGATACGCAGTATTTT. Translation: CSGGADTQYF.

This clonotype has a count of ten or more. The chain carries TRBV9 and TRBJ2-1; D unresolved. V was cut by 3 bases and J by 7 bases, with 17 bases left in between. This CDR3 spans 15 amino acids. Germline CDR1 SGDLS, CDR2 YYNGEE. CDR3 DNA: TGTGCCAGCAGCGCCGTATTAGGAGTGCTGAATGAGCAGTTCTTC. Its protein product is CASSAVLGVLNEQFF. Together with reference TRBV9 and TRBJ2-1, the CDR3 gives the full variable domain: DSGVTQTPKHLITATGQRVTLRCSPRSGDLSVYWYQQSLDQGLQFLIQYYNGEERAKGNILERFSAQQFPDLHSELNLSSLELGDSALYFCASSAVLGVLNEQFFGPGTRLTVL.

The table lists this clonotype with many counts. The chain carries TRBV29-1 and TRBJ2-3, with D perhaps matching TRBD1 or TRBD2 (8 bases each). Germline V gene data show CDR1 as SQVTM and CDR2 as ANQGSEA. With 8 bases removed from V and 5 bases from J, the gap between germline ends came to 17 bases. The length of the CDR3 is 13 residues. The CDR3 loop reads CSSRGDRLDTQYF. CDR3 DNA sequence: TGCAGCTCGCGGGGGGACAGGCTAGATACGCAGTATTTT.

This clonotype was recorded at least ten times. The chain joins TRBV20-1 to TRBJ1-3; D is ambiguous. CDR3 size: 13 residues. V lost 6 bases, J lost 0 bases, and 9 bases lay in between. The germline V gene encodes CDR1 DFQATT and CDR2 SNEGSKA (reference sequence). The CDR3: CSAPASSGNTIYF. Written as DNA, the CDR3 is TGCAGTGCGCCGGCCAGCTCTGGAAACACCATATATTTT.

The sample holds many counts of this clonotype. The CDR3 DNA sequence: TGCAGTGCTAGATGGCAGTTTAATTCACCCCTCCACTTT. Its protein is CSARWQFNSPLHF. This rearrangement joins TRBV20-1 to TRBJ1-6; D is uncertain. V was clipped by 2 bases and J by 6 bases, with 8 bases between them. Germline CDR1 DFQATT, CDR2 SNEGSKA (reference sequence). The CDR3 has 13 residues.

This clonotype has a count of ten or more. The chain recombines TRBV6-6 with TRBJ1-3; no clear D. The CDR3 spans 16 residues. Germline V lookup: CDR1 MNHNY, CDR2 SVGAGI (reference sequence). Between the trimmed V and J ends, which lost 0 bases and 0 bases, there was a span of 9 bases. The CDR3 DNA sequence: TGTGCCAGCAGTTACTCGGAGTTGGTCTCTGGAAACACCATATATTTT. Protein product: CASSYSELVSGNTIYF.